One and the same sample provided the 24 T cell receptor beta chains below, sequenced in a study of control samples from healthy donors and cancer patients. Here immunoSEQ multiplex PCR was the method, and the copy in TCRdb shows in-frame clones only, minus some. The data contain roughly 90,000 clones, about 89% of them singletons. The sequenced sample was PBMCs. The receptors were gathered from a woman in her forties or fifties with colorectal cancer.

The chain carries TRBV19 and TRBJ1-5; D remains ambiguous. The CDR3 is made up of 14 amino acids. V was cut by 6 bases and J by 4 bases, with 13 bases left in between. The germline gives CDR1 LNHDA, CDR2 SQIVND (reference sequence). The CDR3 is CASSALTLNQPQHF. CDR3 coding DNA: TGTGCCAGTAGCGCCCTAACATTGAATCAGCCCCAGCATTTT.

The J gene is TRBJ1-4, the V gene TRBV4-3; tentative D call: TRBD1 (5 bases). Germline V gene sequence: CDR1 LGHNA, CDR2 YSLEER. The V gene lost 0 bases and the J gene lost 10 bases, with 12 bases spanning the gap. The CDR3 extends over 14 amino acids. The CDR3 bases are TGCGCCAGCAGCCAAGAAGCGGGGGGAGGAAAACTGTTTTTT. This gives the protein CASSQEAGGGKLFF.

The V gene is TRBV30, the J gene TRBJ1-3, with a tentative D call TRBD1 (5 bases). The CDR3 is made up of 16 amino acids. Trimming stripped 3 bases from V and 0 bases from J, with 15 bases between. Germline lookup yields CDR1 GTSNPN and CDR2 SVGIG (reference sequence). The CDR3 sequence is CAWRVRGGFSGNTIYF. CDR3 in DNA: TGTGCCTGGAGGGTGCGGGGCGGATTCTCTGGAAACACCATATATTTT.

The chain recombines TRBV6-1 with TRBJ1-3; TRBD1 agrees at 11 bases. V lost 7 bases, J lost 5 bases, and 7 bases stayed unmatched. CDR1 and CDR2 from the germline V gene are MNHNS and SASEGT. The CDR3 length is 15 residues. CDR3 sequence: CASTTGTGGRNTIYF. The CDR3, as DNA: TGTGCCAGCACCACCGGGACAGGGGGTAGAAACACCATATATTTT.

This clone was seen only once. The same CDR3 can be traced to other DNA sequences in this sample. The rearrangement joins TRBV12-3 or TRBV12-4 to TRBJ1-3; D gene ambiguous. The CDR3 is 12 amino acids. Between the trimmed V and J ends, which lost 6 bases and 1 base, there was a span of 4 bases. CDR3 loop: CASSTSGNTIYF. DNA for the CDR3: TGTGCCAGCAGCACGTCTGGAAACACCATATATTTT.

The chain links TRBV19 to TRBJ1-1, with D uncertain. The CDR3 is made up of 13 amino acids. Germline V gene sequence: CDR1 LNHDA, CDR2 SQIVND (reference sequence). The V and J ends lost 5 bases and 1 base respectively, with 8 bases between them. CDR3 protein: CASSPSGNTEAFF. The CDR3, as DNA: TGTGCCAGTAGTCCCAGCGGGAACACTGAAGCTTTCTTT.

V usage is TRBV6-2 or TRBV6-3 and J usage is TRBJ2-3, with 9 bases matching TRBD2. Germline trimming cut 0 bases from V and 6 bases from J; bases unmatched to any gene: 4. Germline V gene lookup returns CDR1 MNHEY and CDR2 SVGEGT. The CDR3 totals 15 residues. In nucleotides, the CDR3 is TGTGCCAGCAGTTACTCGGGGACTAGCATGGATACGCAGTATTTT. Protein: CASSYSGTSMDTQYF.

This clone was detected once. The chain couples TRBV7-7 to TRBJ2-3; TRBD2 agrees at 8 bases. This CDR3 is built from 14 residues. Trimming removed 1 base from V and 7 bases from J; junction bases left unmatched: 4. In germline, CDR1 is SSHAT, CDR2 FNYEAQ (reference sequence). CDR3 sequence (DNA): TGTGCCAGCAGCTTAGGTAGCGGGGCGAATACGCAGTATTTT. Translated: CASSLGSGANTQYF. The full variable domain, in which reference TRBV7-7 and TRBJ2-3 provide the parts outside the CDR3, is GAGVSQSPRYKVTKRGQDVTLRCDPISSHATLYWYQQALGQGPEFLTYFNYEAQPDKSGLPSDRFSAERPEGSISTLTIQRTEQRDSAMYRCASSLGSGANTQYFGPGTRLTVL.

The chain combines TRBV4-3 with TRBJ1-2, with D perhaps matching TRBD1 (5 bases). Germline V gene lookup returns CDR1 LGHNA and CDR2 YSLEER. The CDR3 extends over 15 amino acids. V was shortened by 0 bases and J by 2 bases, with 10 bases between the two germline ends. CDR3 amino acids: CASSQEARENYGYTF. The CDR3 DNA is TGCGCCAGCAGCCAAGAGGCCAGGGAAAACTATGGCTACACCTTC.

The chain recombines TRBV6-6 with TRBJ2-7, with D possibly TRBD1 on 5 matching bases. Germline V gene data show CDR1 as MNHNY and CDR2 as SVGAGI (reference sequence). This CDR3 has 12 amino acids. V lost 6 bases and J 4 bases, leaving 10 bases between the germline ends. CDR3 in DNA: TGTGCCAGCAGCCAAACAGGATACGAGCAGTACGTC. Encoded protein: CASSQTGYEQYV.

The gene calls are TRBV6-4 and TRBJ1-1; 7 nucleotides line up with TRBD1. J lost 9 bases, V lost 2 bases, and 3 bases had no gene match. Germline loops: CDR1 MRHNA, CDR2 SNTAGT. CDR3 length: 12 amino acids. The CDR3 coding sequence is TGTGCCAGCAGTGACCCGACAGGGAAAGCTTTCTTT. It codes for CASSDPTGKAFF.

This chain joins TRBV10-1 and TRBJ2-1, with 8 bases lining up with TRBD2. The CDR3 runs to 15 residues. Germline assignment: CDR1 WNHNN and CDR2 SYGVQD (reference sequence). The trim removed 3 bases at V and 10 bases at J, leaving 11 bases unmatched. The chain's CDR3 is CASSDKLGLDLEQFF. The CDR3 DNA reads TGCGCCAGCAGTGATAAGTTGGGACTAGATCTGGAGCAGTTCTTC.

V usage is TRBV5-5 and J usage is TRBJ1-5, with D uncertain. Germline-derived CDR1 and CDR2 are SGHKS and YYEKEE (reference sequence). Trimming cost V 1 base and J 5 bases, with 7 bases left between them. The CDR3 length is 13 residues. CDR3 nucleotide sequence: TGTGCCAGCAGCTTGACTGAGGATCAGCCCCAGCATTTT. It codes for CASSLTEDQPQHF.

This chain links TRBV6-5 with TRBJ1-6; D is unresolved. The CDR3 is made up of 15 amino acids. The germline gives CDR1 MNHEY, CDR2 SVGAGI. The V end was cut by 0 bases, the J end by 4 bases, with 7 bases between. This chain's CDR3 is CASSYSASYNSPLHF. For the CDR3, the DNA is TGTGCCAGCAGTTACTCGGCCTCATATAATTCACCCCTCCACTTT.

The chain uses TRBV6-4 and TRBJ2-3; D unresolved. The CDR3 contains 13 residues. Germline V gives CDR1 MRHNA, CDR2 SNTAGT. Trimming pared 8 bases from V and 1 base from J, leaving 10 bases between. The CDR3 is CASSEEGTDTQYF. CDR3 sequence (DNA): TGTGCCAGCTCGGAAGAAGGCACAGATACGCAGTATTTT.

V usage is TRBV6-1 and J usage is TRBJ1-5; 9 bases are a match to TRBD1. This CDR3 spans 16 amino acids. Per the germline V gene, CDR1 is MNHNS and CDR2 is SASEGT. Trimming took 3 bases from V and 7 from J; bases not matched to a gene: 10. The CDR3, as DNA: TGTGCCAGCAGTGAGGGACAGGGCTGGGCAATACAGCCCCAGCATTTT. This gives the protein CASSEGQGWAIQPQHF.

V is TRBV24-1 and J is TRBJ2-3, with 8 nucleotides matching TRBD1. Per germline, CDR1 KGHDR and CDR2 SFDVKD. The CDR3 length is 17 residues. V shed 4 bases, J shed 4 bases, and the junction held 12 bases outside the gene matches. CDR3 bases: TGTGCCACCAGTGACCCGCTTGGACAGGGTAGGGCAGATACGCAGTATTTT. Amino acid sequence: CATSDPLGQGRADTQYF.

CDR3 protein: CASNGQNNEQFF. The CDR3 region has the DNA TGTGCCAGTAATGGCCAAAACAATGAGCAGTTCTTC. The chain carries TRBV19 and TRBJ2-1; D unresolved. The V gene's germline CDR1 is LNHDA and CDR2 SQIVND (reference sequence). Between the trimmed V and J ends, which lost 7 bases and 5 bases, there was a span of 9 bases. The CDR3 has 12 residues.

This chain joins TRBV19 and TRBJ1-2; 9 nucleotides match TRBD1. This CDR3 has 14 residues. The germline V gene has CDR1 LNHDA and CDR2 SQIVND (reference sequence). V shed 1 base, J shed 7 bases, and the junction held 4 bases outside the gene matches. CDR3 loop: CASSIGDRVSGYTF. The CDR3, as DNA: TGTGCCAGTAGTATAGGGGACAGGGTCTCTGGCTACACCTTC.

The chain has TRBV6-5 and TRBJ2-5; no clear D gene. The germline gives CDR1 MNHEY, CDR2 SVGAGI. This CDR3 region has 15 residues. Trimming stripped 4 bases from V and 1 base from J, with 13 bases between. CDR3 loop: CASSSETGSQETQYF. The CDR3 DNA reads TGTGCCAGCAGTTCCGAGACTGGTTCCCAAGAGACCCAGTACTTC.

This chain uses TRBV10-1 with TRBJ2-3, with a weak D call TRBD2 (6 bases). V lost 8 bases and J 3 bases, leaving 12 bases between the germline ends. CDR1 WNHNN and CDR2 SYGVQD come from the germline V gene (reference sequence). The CDR3 has 13 residues. CDR3 bases: TGCGCCAGCCAAAGACGGGGGACAGATACGCAGTATTTT. Residues: CASQRRGTDTQYF.

V usage is TRBV19 and J usage is TRBJ1-2, with TRBD1 as a possible D gene (6 bases). CDR3 size: 15 residues. The V gene's germline CDR1 is LNHDA and CDR2 SQIVND (reference sequence). V lost 6 bases to trimming and J lost 2 bases, with 16 bases between them. The CDR3 nucleotides read TGTGCCAGTAGCCCTGGGACATCCGTAAACTATGGCTACACCTTC. Protein sequence: CASSPGTSVNYGYTF.

The chain recombines TRBV6-2 or TRBV6-3 with TRBJ1-2, with a possible D match to TRBD1 (5 bases). V lost 0 bases to trimming and J lost 6 bases, with 8 bases between them. The CDR3 consists of 13 residues. The V gene's germline CDR1 is MNHEY and CDR2 SVGEGT. CDR3 in amino acids: CASSYSGDHGYTF. The CDR3 DNA follows: TGTGCCAGCAGTTACTCAGGGGACCATGGCTACACCTTC.

The chain links TRBV21-1 to TRBJ1-4. TRBV21-1 is recorded as a pseudogene. This CDR3 is 19 amino acids long. The CDR3 here is CASSKGAEGGWATNEKLFF. In DNA form, the CDR3 reads TGTGCCAGCAGCAAAGGCGCAGAGGGAGGATGGGCAACTAATGAAAAACTGTTTTTT.